This passage covers 25 T cell receptor beta chains from one sample sequenced in a study of T cell responses to AZD1222 COVID-19 vaccine. TCRdb's copy holds only in-frame clones and misses some; the assay was immunoSEQ multiplex PCR. The table includes around 130,000 clones, over 90% detected once. The sample consisted of peripheral blood, taken on day 0 of AZD1222 vaccination. All receptors come from an adult in good health.

The J gene is TRBJ1-2, the V gene TRBV7-9, with D tentatively TRBD1 (5 bases). This CDR3 comprises 16 residues. Per the germline V gene, CDR1 is SEHNR and CDR2 is FQNEAQ (reference sequence). Trimming removed 5 bases at V and 4 bases at J, with 20 bases between. In DNA, the CDR3 is TGTGCCAGCAGCCCAAGTGGAAGGGGACTTCGCTATGGCTACACCTTC. Translation gives CASSPSGRGLRYGYTF.

CDR3: CASSAGNSPLHF. The CDR3 nucleotides are TGTGCCAGCAGCGCAGGGAATTCACCCCTCCACTTT. V usage is TRBV9 and J usage is TRBJ1-6; D may be TRBD1 (5 bases). The germline gives CDR1 SGDLS, CDR2 YYNGEE. This CDR3 comprises 12 residues. Trimming stripped 3 bases from V and 7 bases from J, with 5 bases between.

J is TRBJ1-6 and V is TRBV30; no clear D. Trimming removed 4 bases from V and 7 bases from J, with 11 bases in between. This CDR3 is built from 13 residues. CDR1 GTSNPN and CDR2 SVGIG come from the germline V gene (reference sequence). The CDR3, as DNA: TGTGCCTGGAATCGACCCCTGAATTCACCCCTCCACTTT. Protein sequence: CAWNRPLNSPLHF.

This clone was seen a handful of times. The rearrangement links TRBV19 to TRBJ1-3; D is ambiguous. From germline, CDR1 is LNHDA and CDR2 SQIVND (reference sequence). Between the trimmed V and J ends, which lost 6 bases and 0 bases, there was a span of 9 bases. The CDR3 has 14 amino acids. CDR3 nucleotides: TGTGCCAGTAGGGACGGTCACTCTGGAAACACCATATATTTT. Protein product: CASRDGHSGNTIYF.

This chain links TRBV5-6 with TRBJ1-5; no clear D gene. Germline-derived CDR1 and CDR2 are SGHDT and YYEEEE. This CDR3 spans 13 amino acids. V lost 0 bases and J lost 7, with 8 bases in between. CDR3 amino acids: CASSLGEGQPQHF. The CDR3 nucleotides are TGTGCCAGCAGCTTGGGGGAGGGACAGCCCCAGCATTTT.

This chain uses TRBV25-1 with TRBJ1-1; possibly TRBD1 for D (5 bases). The ends were cut back, 8 bases at V and 1 base at J, with 20 bases in the middle. Germline V CDR1 and CDR2: MGHDK, SYGVNS. This CDR3 is built from 16 residues. The CDR3 reads CASAYGGGDQNTEAFF. CDR3 coding DNA: TGTGCCAGCGCGTATGGGGGGGGAGACCAGAACACTGAAGCTTTCTTT.

V usage is TRBV2 and J usage is TRBJ1-2; TRBD1 agrees at 10 bases. Trimming cost V 5 bases and J 6 bases; bases outside gene matches: 3. CDR1 and CDR2 from the germline V gene are SNHLY and FYNNEI. The CDR3 sequence is 13 residues long. The CDR3 protein is CASSYGTGDGYTF. CDR3 coding DNA: TGTGCCAGCAGTTACGGGACAGGGGATGGCTACACCTTC.

The chain recombines TRBV5-5 with TRBJ1-1; D gene ambiguous. This CDR3 has 13 amino acids. Trimming took off 4 bases at V and 1 base at J, with 8 bases between the two ends. Per germline, CDR1 SGHKS and CDR2 YYEKEE (reference sequence). In DNA form, the CDR3 reads TGTGCCAGCAGCGTGGGTCCGAACACTGAAGCTTTCTTT. Residues: CASSVGPNTEAFF.

This clone was picked up one time. This rearrangement joins TRBV10-3 to TRBJ1-2; 8 nucleotides align to TRBD1. Germline-derived CDR1 and CDR2 are ENHRY and SYGVKD. The J segment lost 10 bases and the V segment lost 4 bases, leaving 5 bases of the junction unmatched. The CDR3 runs 12 residues. CDR3 DNA sequence: TGTGCCATCAGTGGCGGACAGGGAGTCTACACCTTC. Translating it yields CAISGGQGVYTF.

The chain uses TRBV15 and TRBJ1-1; D uncertain. Per germline, CDR1 LNHNV and CDR2 YYDKDF (reference sequence). The length of the CDR3 is 12 residues. Trimming took off 5 bases at V and 1 base at J, with 5 bases between the two ends. CDR3 protein: CATSRPNTEAFF. In DNA, the CDR3 is TGTGCCACCAGCCGCCCGAACACTGAAGCTTTCTTT.

The chain uses TRBV5-8 and TRBJ1-4; 7 bases map to TRBD1. The CDR3 covers 15 residues. The germline gives CDR1 SGHTS, CDR2 YDEGEE. Unmatched junction bases numbered 10, after V lost 4 bases and J lost 7 bases. The CDR3: CASSPGGQRGEKLFF. Here the CDR3 DNA reads TGTGCCAGCAGCCCAGGGGGACAGCGGGGTGAAAAACTGTTTTTT.

CDR3 bases: TGTGCCAGCAGCCAAGATCAAAAGGGCCCCTATGGCTACACCTTC. Amino acid sequence: CASSQDQKGPYGYTF. The chain carries TRBV4-2 and TRBJ1-2; D remains ambiguous. CDR1 is LGHNA, CDR2 YNFKEQ, per germline. V was cut by 0 bases and J by 4 bases, with 12 bases left in between. This CDR3 is 15 amino acids long.

The chain joins TRBV5-5 to TRBJ2-7, with D maybe TRBD2 (6 bases). V lost 4 bases, J lost 3 bases, and 14 bases lay in between. The CDR3 totals 14 residues. Germline CDR1 reads SGHKS; CDR2 reads YYEKEE (reference sequence). The CDR3: CASSRPGLNYEQYF. The CDR3 coding sequence is TGTGCCAGCAGCCGACCGGGACTTAACTACGAGCAGTACTTC. Filled out from reference TRBV5-5 and TRBJ2-7, the complete variable domain reads DAGVTQSPTHLIKTRGQQVTLRCSPISGHKSVSWYQQVLGQGPQFIFQYYEKEERGRGNFPDRFSARQFPNYSSELNVNALLLGDSALYLCASSRPGLNYEQYFGPGTRLTVT.

The chain recombines TRBV19 with TRBJ2-5; 9 nucleotides match TRBD1. Germline CDR1 and CDR2: LNHDA and SQIVND (reference sequence). The CDR3 has 15 residues. V gave up 3 bases and J gave up 2 bases; unmatched junction bases: 4. The CDR3 bases are TGTGCCAGTAGTATGACAGGGGGGGTACAAGAGACCCAGTACTTC. The encoded protein is CASSMTGGVQETQYF.

V is TRBV19 and J is TRBJ1-5; 8 nucleotides agree with TRBD1. Germline lookup yields CDR1 LNHDA and CDR2 SQIVND (reference sequence). The V and J ends lost 6 bases and 3 bases, in that order; junction bases with no gene match: 7. The CDR3 totals 15 residues. The CDR3 sequence is CASSWTGSNNQPQHF. For the CDR3, the DNA is TGTGCCAGTAGCTGGACAGGGAGTAACAATCAGCCCCAGCATTTT.

The CDR3 DNA is TGTGCCAGCAGTGAATGGAGCGTGGGATCTTCACCCCTCCACTTT. As protein: CASSEWSVGSSPLHF. V and J are TRBV6-1 and TRBJ1-6; D remains ambiguous. V lost 2 bases to trimming and J lost 9 bases, with 14 bases between them. Per the germline V gene, CDR1 is MNHNS and CDR2 is SASEGT. This CDR3 contains 15 residues.

The CDR3 coding sequence is TGTGCCAGCAGGGGCGAAACCTCTACGGGGCAGTACTTC. Amino acid sequence: CASRGETSTGQYF. V is TRBV6-5 and J is TRBJ2-7; D gene unclear. This CDR3 has 13 residues. The V gene's germline CDR1 is MNHEY and CDR2 SVGAGI. The V end lost 6 bases, the J end lost 9 bases, and 18 bases lay between the germline ends.

The chain employs TRBV6-4 and TRBJ1-5; tentative D call: TRBD1 (6 bases). Germline V CDR1 and CDR2: MRHNA, SNTAGT. This CDR3 region has 22 residues. V was clipped by 0 bases and J by 1 base, with 28 bases between them. The DNA of the CDR3 is TGTGCCAGCAGTGACTCGAGAAATTTGGGGGCAGGGACCCCCCACAGCAATCAGCCCCAGCATTTT. Protein product: CASSDSRNLGAGTPHSNQPQHF.

This clone came up a few times. This sequence joins TRBV6-1 and TRBJ1-3; 7 bases fit TRBD1. This CDR3 spans 15 amino acids. The V segment lost 3 bases and the J segment 0 bases; nucleotides outside the gene matches: 2. CDR1 and CDR2 (germline): MNHNS, SASEGT. The DNA of the CDR3 is TGTGCCAGCAGTGAGTACAGGGGCTCTGGAAACACCATATATTTT. Protein: CASSEYRGSGNTIYF.

The V gene is TRBV19, the J gene TRBJ1-5; D possibly corresponds to TRBD1 (5 bases). The CDR3 is made up of 14 amino acids. The germline gives CDR1 LNHDA, CDR2 SQIVND (reference sequence). The germline V and J ends were trimmed by 6 bases and 1 base, with 10 bases remaining between them. The CDR3 loop reads CASRSGGSNQPQHF. The CDR3 DNA sequence: TGTGCCAGTAGGTCGGGGGGAAGCAATCAGCCCCAGCATTTT.

The V and J genes are TRBV4-1 and TRBJ1-5; D unresolved. The ends were cut back, 0 bases at V and 2 bases at J, with 14 bases in the middle. The CDR3 loop spans 17 amino acids. The germline V gene encodes CDR1 MGHRA and CDR2 YSYEKL. CDR3 amino acids: CASSQDQRLFGNQPQHF. CDR3 bases: TGCGCCAGCAGCCAAGATCAGAGGTTATTCGGCAATCAGCCCCAGCATTTT.

V usage is TRBV27 and J usage is TRBJ1-4, with TRBD1 matching over 11 bases. Germline V lookup: CDR1 MNHEY, CDR2 SMNVEV (reference sequence). With 2 bases clipped from V and 9 bases from J, the junction kept 2 bases outside the gene matches. The CDR3 loop spans 14 amino acids. The DNA for the CDR3 is TGTGCCAGCAGTTTAAAGGACAGGGGGCAAAAACTGTTTTTT. This translates into CASSLKDRGQKLFF. Drawing the rest from reference TRBV27 and TRBJ1-4, the complete variable domain is EAQVTQNPRYLITVTGKKLTVTCSQNMNHEYMSWYRQDPGLGLRQIYYSMNVEVTDKGDVPEGYKVSRKEKRNFPLILESPSPNQTSLYFCASSLKDRGQKLFFGSGTQLSVL.

CDR3 sequence reads: CASSQVGNTIYF. As DNA, the CDR3 is TGTGCCAGCAGCCAAGTTGGAAACACCATATATTTT. V gene TRBV3-1 (or the pseudogene TRBV3-2) combines with J gene TRBJ1-3, with D uncertain. CDR1 is LGHDT and CDR2 is YNNKEL in the germline V gene (reference sequence). The ends were cut back, 1 base at V and 3 bases at J, with 1 base in the middle. This CDR3 is 12 amino acids long.

A note on this clone: Other DNA sequences in the same sample also yield this CDR3. The chain recombines TRBV12-3 or TRBV12-4 with TRBJ1-5, with unresolved D. There are 13 residues in the CDR3. V shed 2 bases and J shed 7 bases, with 9 bases lying between them. Here the CDR3 reads CASSLNGKQPQHF. CDR3 DNA sequence: TGTGCCAGCAGTTTAAATGGAAAACAGCCCCAGCATTTT.

This clone came up a few times. The V and J genes are TRBV2 and TRBJ1-5, with D uncertain. Germline lookup yields CDR1 SNHLY and CDR2 FYNNEI. The ends were cut back, 6 bases at V and 3 bases at J, with 9 bases in the middle. The CDR3 length is 13 residues. CDR3 region: CASSGEYNQPQHF. The CDR3 nucleotides read TGTGCCAGCAGCGGGGAGTACAATCAGCCCCAGCATTTT.